A single sample gave rise to the 5 T cell receptor beta chains below, sequenced in a study of Ad26.COV2.S vaccination and SARS-CoV-2 variants. This table comes from immunoSEQ multiplex PCR, and its TCRdb copy is limited to in-frame clones, with some not included. The sample includes around 270,000 clones, approximately 88% seen only once; the top ten take 2.9%. Treatment specified: roughly 18 received Ad26.COV2.S at low or high dose, single or two shots; roughly five received placebo; per-sample allocation not given. Sampling was performed 63 days after the first vaccine or placebo injection. The sample here was peripheral blood, taken in a trial of Ad26.COV2.S vaccine versus placebo. The receptors derive from a person aged 18-60 years who received the Ad26.COV2.S COVID-19 vaccine or a placebo.

The J gene is TRBJ2-1, the V gene TRBV29-1; no clear D. Germline loops: CDR1 SQVTM, CDR2 ANQGSEA. The CDR3 contains 12 residues. V was pared by 3 bases and J by 7 bases, with 10 bases between. CDR3 nucleotides: TGCAGCGTTGAGCCTGGACGGAATGAGCAGTTCTTC. Translation gives CSVEPGRNEQFF.

J is TRBJ1-1 and V is TRBV6-5, with TRBD1 as a possible D gene (6 bases). The V gene's germline CDR1 is MNHEY and CDR2 SVGAGI. V was shortened by 6 bases and J by 5 bases, with 16 bases between the two germline ends. The CDR3 runs to 14 residues. CDR3 DNA sequence: TGTGCCAGCAGGTTTCGTCAGGGGCTAACTGAAGCTTTCTTT. Amino acid sequence: CASRFRQGLTEAFF.

The CDR3, as DNA: TGTGCCACACAGGGGACCCCACCTGAAAAACTGTTTTTT. This encodes CATQGTPPEKLFF. V usage is TRBV7-9 and J usage is TRBJ1-4; 7 bases align to TRBD1. This CDR3 is 13 amino acids long. Germline lookup yields CDR1 SEHNR and CDR2 FQNEAQ (reference sequence). The V and J ends lost 10 bases and 7 bases, in that order; junction bases with no gene match: 9.

The sample holds one count of this clone. This chain connects TRBV19 to TRBJ2-5, with no clear D. This CDR3 has 13 residues. Trimming took 5 bases from V and 5 from J, leaving 12 bases between them. From germline, CDR1 is LNHDA and CDR2 SQIVND (reference sequence). CDR3 DNA: TGTGCCAGTAGTCTTTGGACCCAGGAGACCCAGTACTTC. It codes for CASSLWTQETQYF.

The V and J genes are TRBV19 and TRBJ1-5; the match to TRBD1 covers 8 bases. The germline V gene has CDR1 LNHDA and CDR2 SQIVND (reference sequence). Germline trimming cut 0 bases from V and 2 bases from J; bases unmatched to any gene: 0. The CDR3 sequence is 15 residues long. CDR3 sequence (DNA): TGTGCCAGTAGTATAGAGGACAGGGGCAATCAGCCCCAGCATTTT. It specifies CASSIEDRGNQPQHF.